This TCR beta chain was sequenced during a study of spatial heterogeneity in lung cancer. Study observations and caveats: Blood showed ubiquitous tumor TCRs more often at resection than at routine follow-up.

Time point indicated: sample taken at primary tumor resection. Sequencing covered unsorted whole RNA taken from tumor, nontumor lung or frozen PBMC. Some 72 TRACERx patients with early, untreated non-small cell lung cancer donated samples. TCRdb processed the 5' RACE reads anew with MiXCR; each CDR3 protein has one entry. The table includes around 9,800 distinct CDR3 sequences, around 6.6% detected once. V lost 0 bases to trimming and J lost 7 bases; unmatched junction nucleotides: 1. The CDR3 consists of 15 residues. The germline V gene has CDR1 WSHSY and CDR2 SAAADI. This clonotype is termed medium-sized. Its antigen is currently unknown. Since it is a stray read in a library aimed at alpha chains, this beta chain has a size that is not meaningful.

This clonotype originated in a male donor with early-stage non-small cell lung cancer. The V gene is TRBV10-2, the J gene TRBJ2-1; TRBD1 matches at 12 bases. The sequencing here drew on PBMCs, taken at surgery. This CDR3 reads CASSESGQGANEQFF. CDR3 DNA: TGCGCCAGCAGTGAGTCGGGACAGGGGGCAAATGAGCAGTTCTTC.